The 19 T cell receptor delta chains listed next were all sequenced from one sample in a study of Vδ1+ human thymocytes. Study-wide results and limits: In the thymus, TRG and TRD repertoires looked highly polyclonal with Gaussian CDR3 lengths.

No cognate antigen is known for these TCRs. Extracted RNA was reverse transcribed into cDNA. The CDR3 regions were amplified by multiplex PCR from V-gene primers to a constant-region primer. TCRdb called clones anew from the multiplex PCR reads with CATT. Among some 54,000 delta-chain clones, approximately 15% were seen once, and the ten largest hold roughly 0.5%. Input material: Vdelta1+ gamma-delta thymocytes from the thymus. Stated subset: FACS-sorted CD3+ TCRalphabeta- TCRVdelta1+ TCRVdelta2- thymocytes. The source is a boy younger than two who had congenital heart surgery.

This clone was recorded once. The rearrangement joins TRDV1 to TRDJ1; 10 nucleotides agree with TRDD3. The CDR3 loop spans 23 amino acids. Germline-derived CDR1 and CDR2 are TSWWSYY and QGS. V lost 4 bases and J lost 6; bases outside the gene matches: 32. The CDR3 DNA reads TGTGCTCTTGGGGCCTACACAGGGGGGAACCGTACTGGGGGATTGGCGGGCTCGTATAAACTCATCTTT. Its translation: CALGAYTGGNRTGGLAGSYKLIF.

This clone appeared a few times. The V gene is TRDV1, the J gene TRDJ1; 7 bases map to TRDD3. The V gene end was trimmed by 1 base and the J gene end by 0 bases; junction bases not matched to a gene: 17. The germline V gene has CDR1 TSWWSYY and CDR2 QGS. The CDR3 runs 20 residues. CDR3 protein: CALGERLTGDAVGYTDKLIF. The CDR3 DNA is TGTGCTCTTGGGGAACGACTTACTGGGGATGCGGTAGGGTACACCGATAAACTCATCTTT.

This sequence joins TRDV1 and TRDJ1; 11 nucleotides match TRDD3. This CDR3 is 20 amino acids long. CDR1 is TSWWSYY, CDR2 QGS, per germline. The V segment lost 1 base and the J segment 3 bases; nucleotides outside the gene matches: 16. The CDR3 DNA is TGTGCTCTTGGGGAACGGTCTACGAGGTGGGGGATACGCGTGGCCGATAAACTCATCTTT. Residues: CALGERSTRWGIRVADKLIF.

The chain couples TRDV1 to TRDJ1; 10 bases fit TRDD3. The CDR3 runs 26 residues. Losses at the gene ends were 1 base for V and 0 bases for J; bases not matched to a gene: 32. Germline CDR1 reads TSWWSYY; CDR2 reads QGS. The CDR3 reads CALGEPLDPPPRRFLGDTPYTDKLIF. The CDR3 nucleotides read TGTGCTCTTGGGGAACCACTAGACCCCCCTCCTAGAAGGTTTTTGGGGGATACTCCGTACACCGATAAACTCATCTTT.

This clone occurred a few times. The chain carries TRDV1 and TRDJ1; no firm D call. Looked up from germline, CDR1 is TSWWSYY and CDR2 is QGS. V lost 1 base and J lost 8, with 8 bases in between. The CDR3 extends over 12 amino acids. CDR3 nucleotide sequence: TGTGCTCTTGGGGAACCAGGGCGGAAACTCATCTTT. This gives the protein CALGEPGRKLIF.

The J gene is TRDJ1, the V gene TRDV1; D remains ambiguous. V was pared by 1 base and J by 0 bases, with 27 bases between. The CDR3 consists of 21 residues. In germline, CDR1 is TSWWSYY, CDR2 QGS. The CDR3, as DNA: TGTGCTCTTGGGGAACCGGCGCGTGCCCACACGAAGGCCTATTACACCGATAAACTCATCTTT. This codes for CALGEPARAHTKAYYTDKLIF.

This clone was detected a few times. The gene calls are TRDV1 and TRDJ2, with 7 bases matching TRDD3. V lost 0 bases to trimming and J lost 8 bases; unmatched junction nucleotides: 18. Germline V gives CDR1 TSWWSYY, CDR2 QGS. CDR3 length equals 19 residues. The CDR3 coding sequence is TGTGCTCTTGGGGAACTCACCTATTTCGGATACGCGAGGCTGGCACAACTCTTCTTT. Translating gives CALGELTYFGYARLAQLFF.

This clone turned up a few times. This chain uses TRDV1 with TRDJ1; 12 positions match TRDD3. Germline trimming cut 2 bases from V and 0 bases from J; bases unmatched to any gene: 19. Germline loops: CDR1 TSWWSYY, CDR2 QGS. CDR3 length: 22 residues. CDR3 nucleotide sequence: TGTGCTCTTGGGGAATGTGACCTCAGTACGCACTGGGGGATACTTTACACCGATAAACTCATCTTT. This encodes CALGECDLSTHWGILYTDKLIF.

The chain couples TRDV1 to TRDJ1; 9 bases fit TRDD3. V gave up 0 bases and J gave up 0 bases; unmatched junction bases: 26. Germline V gene sequence: CDR1 TSWWSYY, CDR2 QGS. This CDR3 has 24 residues. The CDR3 coding sequence is TGTGCTCTTGGGGAACTAAGGTGGGACTTCCTATTTATGGGGGATATACCAAACACCGATAAACTCATCTTT. Its protein is CALGELRWDFLFMGDIPNTDKLIF.

The gene calls are TRDV1 and TRDJ1, with D perhaps TRDD2 (5 bases). The CDR3 is 20 amino acids. The germline V gene encodes CDR1 TSWWSYY and CDR2 QGS. V lost 2 bases and J 4 bases, leaving 29 bases between the germline ends. The CDR3 region has the DNA TGTGCTCTTGGGGAAAGCACCCCTTTCCACCTTCTTGGGCGTTTCGATAAACTCATCTTT. It codes for CALGESTPFHLLGRFDKLIF.

This clone was picked up a small number of times. This rearrangement joins TRDV1 to TRDJ1; 10 nucleotides align to TRDD3. Per the germline V gene, CDR1 is TSWWSYY and CDR2 is QGS. This CDR3 contains 22 residues. The ends lost 2 bases at V and 0 bases at J; junction bases unmatched: 21. The CDR3 DNA reads TGTGCTCTTGGGGAATCAGGTCCCCCCTGGGGGATAATGCCGGTGTACACCGATAAACTCATCTTT. This codes for CALGESGPPWGIMPVYTDKLIF.

The chain combines TRDV1 with TRDJ1; 11 nucleotides line up with TRDD3. The CDR3 extends over 20 amino acids. The J segment lost 3 bases and the V segment lost 0 bases, leaving 15 bases of the junction unmatched. The germline V gene has CDR1 TSWWSYY and CDR2 QGS. The DNA for the CDR3 is TGTGCTCTTGGGGAACTAGGGGGTCCTAACTGGGGGATAAAATCCGATAAACTCATCTTT. As protein: CALGELGGPNWGIKSDKLIF.

The chain recombines TRDV1 with TRDJ1; 11 nucleotides align to TRDD3. Germline V CDR1 and CDR2: TSWWSYY, QGS. Losses at the gene ends were 2 bases for V and 3 bases for J; bases not matched to a gene: 17. The CDR3 extends over 20 amino acids. CDR3 protein: CALGEGVLGDTGAIADKLIF. The DNA for the CDR3 is TGTGCTCTTGGGGAAGGAGTATTGGGGGATACGGGGGCCATTGCCGATAAACTCATCTTT.

The J gene is TRDJ1, the V gene TRDV1; 13 bases are a match to TRDD3. The V gene end was trimmed by 9 bases and the J gene end by 1 base; junction bases not matched to a gene: 23. CDR3 length equals 21 residues. The germline CDR1 and CDR2 sequences are TSWWSYY and QGS. The CDR3 nucleotides read TGTGCTCTCCTCATGTGGCCTTCCTCTACTGGGGGATACGGTGGCACCGATAAACTCATCTTT. It codes for CALLMWPSSTGGYGGTDKLIF.

This chain uses TRDV2 with TRDJ1; the D gene is possibly TRDD3 (6 bases). CDR1 is GEAIGNYY and CDR2 is EKD in the germline V gene. The V and J ends lost 3 bases and 2 bases respectively, with 15 bases between them. CDR3 size: 15 residues. CDR3 region: CACDHTGLGTDKLIF. The CDR3 DNA sequence: TGTGCCTGTGACCATACTGGGCTGGGGACCGATAAACTCATCTTT.

Only a few counts were recorded for this clone. The chain employs TRDV1 and TRDJ1; 11 bases agree with TRDD3. The CDR3 runs 20 residues. Germline V gene lookup returns CDR1 TSWWSYY and CDR2 QGS. With V trimmed by 4 bases and J by 3 bases, 19 bases remained unmatched. CDR3 region: CALGVLFLPLMGDTPDKLIF. As DNA, the CDR3 is TGTGCTCTTGGGGTGCTCTTCCTTCCCCTAATGGGGGATACGCCCGATAAACTCATCTTT.

There are a few counts of this clone. This chain joins TRDV1 and TRDJ1; D possibly corresponds to TRDD2 (5 bases). The CDR3 covers 18 residues. Trimming took 2 bases from V and 0 from J, leaving 19 bases between them. The germline CDR1 and CDR2 sequences are TSWWSYY and QGS. CDR3 DNA: TGTGCTCTTGGGGAAGTATTTCCCTACGGGACCGACACCGATAAACTCATCTTT. It yields the protein CALGEVFPYGTDTDKLIF.

This clone was found a few times. The rearrangement links TRDV1 to TRDJ1; D not resolved. The germline gives CDR1 TSWWSYY, CDR2 QGS. The ends were cut back, 3 bases at V and 2 bases at J, with 10 bases in the middle. The CDR3 covers 14 residues. The DNA of the CDR3 is TGTGCTCTTGGGGACCCAGGGGCAACCGATAAACTCATCTTT. Translated, it gives CALGDPGATDKLIF.

The J gene is TRDJ1, the V gene TRDV1, with 7 bases that match TRDD3. Germline V CDR1 and CDR2: TSWWSYY, QGS. V lost 0 bases to trimming and J lost 2 bases; unmatched junction nucleotides: 6. The CDR3 sequence is 16 residues long. For the CDR3, the DNA is TGTGCTCTTGGGGAACTTAGGGGGGATCATACCGATAAACTCATCTTT. Translating it yields CALGELRGDHTDKLIF.